This T cell receptor beta chain appears in the sequencing data of a study of blood T cell repertoires in COVID-19. The overall study: The samples span acute and convalescent COVID-19 from the United States, Italy and Spain. Sample material is recorded as cDNA or gDNA derived from T cells, B-cell-depleted T cells, or PBMCs.

In germline, CDR1 is SEHNR, CDR2 FQNEAQ (reference sequence). The CDR3 length is 14 residues. With V trimmed by 3 bases and J by 4 bases, 3 bases remained unmatched. In the original analysis: The authors estimated nucleated cell counts from reference gene primer amplification. Here immunoSEQ multiplex PCR was the method, and the copy in TCRdb shows in-frame clones only, minus some. V, J and clone size were drawn from that table, and D and trimming were deduced from the DNA. The sample shows tens of thousands of clones, 65% to 90% of them seen only once. The chain is built from TRBV7-9 and TRBJ2-7; 10 bases fit TRBD1. The sequence came from a woman of 80 years or more with active or convalescent COVID-19. Sequenced: peripheral blood. CDR3 sequence (DNA): TGTGCCAGCAGCTTCCCGGGACAGGGGTACGAGCAGTACTTC. This encodes CASSFPGQGYEQYF. Full variable domain (outside the CDR3, taken from reference TRBV7-9 and TRBJ2-7): DTGVSQNPRHKITKRGQNVTFRCDPISEHNRLYWYRQTLGQGPEFLTYFQNEAQLEKSRLLSDRFSAERPKGSFSTLEIQRTEQGDSAMYLCASSFPGQGYEQYFGPGTRLTVT.